A single sample gave rise to the 15 T cell receptor beta chains below, sequenced in a study of radiotherapy plus CTLA-4 blockade in lung cancer. Generated by immunoSEQ multiplex PCR, the TCRdb table keeps only in-frame clones and is missing some. The repertoire holds approximately 40,000 clones, with 80% to 90% as singletons. The source material was peripheral blood, sampled from a patient treated with radiotherapy plus ipilimumab. The origin of the receptors is a human donor with non-small cell lung cancer whose response to radiotherapy plus ipilimumab could not be evaluated.

The chain uses TRBV4-3 and TRBJ2-2, with 8 bases aligning to TRBD2. The CDR3 covers 19 residues. J was trimmed by 3 bases and V by 1 base; bases with no gene match: 13. Per the germline V gene, CDR1 is LGHNA and CDR2 is YSLEER. For the CDR3, the DNA is TGCGCCAGCAGCCAAGTAGGCCGGAATAGCGGGGTATACACCGGGGAGCTGTTTTTT. Translating gives CASSQVGRNSGVYTGELFF.

The rearrangement uses TRBV5-4 and TRBJ2-5; 8 nucleotides align to TRBD2. V dropped 2 bases and J dropped 5; count of bases not matched to a gene: 8. Germline-derived CDR1 and CDR2 are SGHNT and YYREEE (reference sequence). The CDR3 has 15 residues. The chain's CDR3 is CASSFRGTRRETQYF. CDR3 nucleotide sequence: TGTGCCAGCAGCTTTCGGGGGACTAGGAGGGAGACCCAGTACTTC.

V gene TRBV29-1 combines with J gene TRBJ2-5, with TRBD2 matching over 11 bases. CDR3 length equals 14 residues. The germline CDR1 and CDR2 sequences are SQVTM and ANQGSEA. V trimming: 3 bases; J trimming: 6 bases; junction bases outside the gene matches: 6. The CDR3 loop reads CSVERLAGGKTQYF. The CDR3 DNA sequence: TGCAGCGTTGAGCGCCTAGCGGGGGGTAAGACCCAGTACTTC.

This rearrangement joins TRBV6-6 to TRBJ1-1; 8 bases are shared with TRBD1. The CDR3 is 14 amino acids. The junction had 2 bases not matched to a gene; V was cut back by 4 bases and J by 1 base. CDR1 MNHNY and CDR2 SVGAGI come from the germline V gene (reference sequence). The CDR3 loop is CASSSGQGNTEAFF. The CDR3 coding sequence is TGTGCCAGCAGTTCAGGACAGGGGAACACTGAAGCTTTCTTT.

The chain combines TRBV28 with TRBJ1-6, with D perhaps TRBD1 (5 bases). Trimming stripped 6 bases from V and 6 bases from J, with 18 bases between. CDR1 and CDR2 (germline): MDHEN, SYDVKM. The CDR3 sequence is 16 residues long. CDR3 protein: CASRTRPPDTNSPLHF. CDR3 coding DNA: TGTGCCAGCAGAACGCGCCCTCCGGACACTAATTCACCCCTCCACTTT.

This chain connects TRBV10-1 to TRBJ2-3; D may be TRBD2 (5 bases). This CDR3 has 15 residues. V was clipped by 6 bases and J by 0 bases, with 13 bases between them. The germline CDR1 and CDR2 sequences are WNHNN and SYGVQD (reference sequence). CDR3 residues: CASSRASRSTDTQYF. CDR3 sequence (DNA): TGCGCCAGCAGCCGGGCTAGCAGGAGCACAGATACGCAGTATTTT.

By share of the sample, this clone is medium-sized. The rearrangement links TRBV15 to TRBJ2-4, with D unresolved. The CDR3 length is 13 residues. The V and J ends lost 5 bases and 6 bases respectively, with 11 bases between them. The germline CDR1 and CDR2 sequences are LNHNV and YYDKDF (reference sequence). The DNA of the CDR3 is TGTGCCACCAGCGACCCCCGGGTAAACATTCAGTACTTC. Its protein is CATSDPRVNIQYF.

This chain uses TRBV5-5 with TRBJ1-3; D might be TRBD1 (5 bases). Germline loops: CDR1 SGHKS, CDR2 YYEKEE (reference sequence). The CDR3 spans 17 residues. The V end lost 0 bases, the J end lost 0 bases, and 13 bases lay between the germline ends. The CDR3 sequence is CASSLDQGLGSGNTIYF. The CDR3, as DNA: TGTGCCAGCAGCTTGGACCAGGGCCTTGGCTCTGGAAACACCATATATTTT. The complete variable domain, with remaining parts taken from reference TRBV5-5 and TRBJ1-3, reads DAGVTQSPTHLIKTRGQQVTLRCSPISGHKSVSWYQQVLGQGPQFIFQYYEKEERGRGNFPDRFSARQFPNYSSELNVNALLLGDSALYLCASSLDQGLGSGNTIYFGEGSWLTVV.

The chain links TRBV28 to TRBJ1-5; D is possibly TRBD1 (5 bases). The germline V gene has CDR1 MDHEN and CDR2 SYDVKM. Trimming removed 3 bases at V and 5 bases at J, with 14 bases between. The CDR3 totals 15 residues. The CDR3 bases are TGTGCCAGCAGTTTGGGAGGGGCCTCCTATCAGCCCCAGCATTTT. Protein: CASSLGGASYQPQHF.

The rearrangement links TRBV2 to TRBJ2-2; 7 bases map to TRBD2. Germline V gene data show CDR1 as SNHLY and CDR2 as FYNNEI. V shed 7 bases, J shed 4 bases, and the junction held 6 bases outside the gene matches. This CDR3 is built from 14 residues. CDR3 DNA: TGTGCCAGCACCATAAGCGGGGCCACCGGGGAGCTGTTTTTT. Protein: CASTISGATGELFF.

The rearrangement uses TRBV5-1 and TRBJ2-7, with D maybe TRBD1 (5 bases). Germline V CDR1 and CDR2: SGHRS, YFSETQ. V was trimmed by 5 bases and J by 2 bases, leaving 11 bases between them. The CDR3 sequence is 13 residues long. The CDR3: CASSHDRTYEQYF. Here the CDR3 DNA reads TGCGCCAGCAGTCATGACAGAACCTACGAGCAGTACTTC.

The V call is TRBV5-4, the J call TRBJ2-1, with TRBD2 identical over 12 bases. With 0 bases clipped from V and 5 bases from J, the junction kept 6 bases outside the gene matches. There are 17 residues in the CDR3. The germline gives CDR1 SGHNT, CDR2 YYREEE (reference sequence). The DNA of the CDR3 is TGTGCCAGCAGCTTGGCCCCACTAGCGGGAGGCCACAATGAGCAGTTCTTC. Translated: CASSLAPLAGGHNEQFF. Using reference TRBV5-4 and TRBJ2-1 for the parts outside the CDR3, the full variable domain is ETGVTQSPTHLIKTRGQQVTLRCSSQSGHNTVSWYQQALGQGPQFIFQYYREEENGRGNFPPRFSGLQFPNYSSELNVNALELDDSALYLCASSLAPLAGGHNEQFFGPGTRLTVL.

The chain uses TRBV29-1 and TRBJ1-1; 9 nucleotides line up with TRBD1. The trim removed 6 bases at V and 2 bases at J, leaving 19 bases unmatched. Germline V gene data show CDR1 as SQVTM and CDR2 as ANQGSEA. The CDR3 loop spans 18 amino acids. Written as DNA, the CDR3 is TGCAGCGTCCACGAACCCAGAAGACAGGGGGTATTAAACACTGAAGCTTTCTTT. This codes for CSVHEPRRQGVLNTEAFF.

The genes are TRBV15 and TRBJ2-5, with D possibly matching TRBD2 (5 bases). Germline CDR1 LNHNV, CDR2 YYDKDF (reference sequence). V was trimmed by 0 bases and J by 4 bases, leaving 12 bases between them. The CDR3 length is 15 residues. CDR3 in DNA: TGTGCCACCAGCAGAGATCGGGGTTTGGGAGAGACCCAGTACTTC. It translates to CATSRDRGLGETQYF.

The chain is built from TRBV4-1 and TRBJ1-1; tentative D call: TRBD1 (6 bases). In germline, CDR1 is MGHRA, CDR2 YSYEKL. This CDR3 spans 14 amino acids. The V and J ends lost 7 bases and 7 bases respectively, with 19 bases between them. This chain's CDR3 is CASTLAGGLDEAFF. The CDR3 bases are TGCGCCAGCACCCTGGCGGGGGGGCTCGATGAAGCTTTCTTT.